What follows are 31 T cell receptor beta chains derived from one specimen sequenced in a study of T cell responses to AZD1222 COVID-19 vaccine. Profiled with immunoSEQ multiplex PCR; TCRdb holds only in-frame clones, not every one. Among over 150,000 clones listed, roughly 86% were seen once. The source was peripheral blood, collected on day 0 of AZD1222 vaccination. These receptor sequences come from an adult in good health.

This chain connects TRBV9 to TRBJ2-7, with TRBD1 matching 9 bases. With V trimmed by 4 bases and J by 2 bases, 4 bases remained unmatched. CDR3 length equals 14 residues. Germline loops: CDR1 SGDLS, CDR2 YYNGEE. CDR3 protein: CASSPGTGTYEQYF. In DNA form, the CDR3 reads TGTGCCAGCAGCCCGGGGACAGGGACCTACGAGCAGTACTTC.

The CDR3 loop reads CASSQDTEGRGVSGYTF. CDR3 in DNA: TGCGCCAGCAGCCAAGATACGGAAGGCAGGGGAGTGTCCGGCTACACCTTC. The V call is TRBV4-3, the J call TRBJ1-2; maybe TRBD1 (6 bases). Germline assignment: CDR1 LGHNA and CDR2 YSLEER. The CDR3 consists of 17 residues. Trimming left V 0 bases short and J 8 bases short, with 22 bases between.

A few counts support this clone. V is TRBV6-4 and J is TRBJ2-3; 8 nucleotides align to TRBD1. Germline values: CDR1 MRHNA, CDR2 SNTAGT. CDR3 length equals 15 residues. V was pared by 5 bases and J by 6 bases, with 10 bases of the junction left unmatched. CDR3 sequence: CASSNSGGAGDTQYF. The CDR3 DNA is TGTGCCAGCAGTAATTCAGGGGGCGCCGGGGATACGCAGTATTTT.

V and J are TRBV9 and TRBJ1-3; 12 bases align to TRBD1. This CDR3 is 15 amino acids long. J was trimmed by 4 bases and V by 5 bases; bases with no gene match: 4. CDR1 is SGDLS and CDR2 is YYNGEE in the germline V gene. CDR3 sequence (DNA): TGTGCCAGCAGGGGGACAGGGGGCAACGGAAACACCATATATTTT. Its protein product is CASRGTGGNGNTIYF.

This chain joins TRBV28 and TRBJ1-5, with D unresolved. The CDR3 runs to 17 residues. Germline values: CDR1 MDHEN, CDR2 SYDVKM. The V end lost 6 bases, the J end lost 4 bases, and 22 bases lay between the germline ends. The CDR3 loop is CASSILLPTDRNQPQHF. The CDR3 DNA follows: TGTGCCAGCAGCATCCTCCTGCCAACAGACCGTAATCAGCCCCAGCATTTT.

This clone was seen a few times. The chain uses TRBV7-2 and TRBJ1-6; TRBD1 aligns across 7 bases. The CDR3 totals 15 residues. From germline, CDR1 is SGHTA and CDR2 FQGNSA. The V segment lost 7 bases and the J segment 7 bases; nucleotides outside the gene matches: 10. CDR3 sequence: CASITQGGLNSPLHF. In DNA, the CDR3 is TGTGCCAGCATCACCCAGGGGGGGTTAAATTCACCCCTCCACTTT.

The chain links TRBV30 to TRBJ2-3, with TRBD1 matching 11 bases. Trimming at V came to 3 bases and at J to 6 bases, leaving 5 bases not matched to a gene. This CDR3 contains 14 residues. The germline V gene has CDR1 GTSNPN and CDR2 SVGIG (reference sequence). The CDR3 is CAWRWTGGDDTQYF. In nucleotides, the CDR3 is TGTGCCTGGAGGTGGACAGGGGGCGATGATACGCAGTATTTT. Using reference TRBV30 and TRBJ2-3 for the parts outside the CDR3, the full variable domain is SQTIHQWPATLVQPVGSPLSLECTVEGTSNPNLYWYRQAAGRGLQLLFYSVGIGQISSEVPQNLSASRPQDRQFILSSKKLLLSDSGFYLCAWRWTGGDDTQYFGPGTRLTVL.

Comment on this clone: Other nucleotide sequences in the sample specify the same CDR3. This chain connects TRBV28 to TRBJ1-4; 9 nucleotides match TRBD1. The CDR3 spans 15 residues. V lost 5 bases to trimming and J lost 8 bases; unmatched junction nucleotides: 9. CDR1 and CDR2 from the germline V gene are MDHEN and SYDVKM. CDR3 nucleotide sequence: TGTGCCAGCAGTCCACCCGGGACAGGGAGGGAAAAACTGTTTTTT. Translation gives CASSPPGTGREKLFF. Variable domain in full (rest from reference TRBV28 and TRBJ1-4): DVKVTQSSRYLVKRTGEKVFLECVQDMDHENMFWYRQDPGLGLRLIYFSYDVKMKEKGDIPEGYSVSREKKERFSLILESASTNQTSMYLCASSPPGTGREKLFFGSGTQLSVL.

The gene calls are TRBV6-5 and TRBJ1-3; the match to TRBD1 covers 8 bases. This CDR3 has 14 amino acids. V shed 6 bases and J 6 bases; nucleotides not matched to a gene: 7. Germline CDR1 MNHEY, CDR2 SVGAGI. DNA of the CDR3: TGTGCCAGCAGCAACACAGGGGGGCTAAACACCATATATTTT. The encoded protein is CASSNTGGLNTIYF.

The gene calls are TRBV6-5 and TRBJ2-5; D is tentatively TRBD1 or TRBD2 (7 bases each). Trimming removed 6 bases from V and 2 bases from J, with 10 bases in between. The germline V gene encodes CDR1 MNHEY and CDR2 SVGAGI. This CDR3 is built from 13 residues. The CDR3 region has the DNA TGTGCCAGCAGAGCGGGACAGCAAGAGACCCAGTACTTC. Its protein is CASRAGQQETQYF.

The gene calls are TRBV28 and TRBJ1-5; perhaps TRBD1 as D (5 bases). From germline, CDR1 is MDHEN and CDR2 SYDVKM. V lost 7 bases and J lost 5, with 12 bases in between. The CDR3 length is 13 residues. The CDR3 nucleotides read TGTGCCAGCACAAGGGGAGATCATCAGCCCCAGCATTTT. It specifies CASTRGDHQPQHF.

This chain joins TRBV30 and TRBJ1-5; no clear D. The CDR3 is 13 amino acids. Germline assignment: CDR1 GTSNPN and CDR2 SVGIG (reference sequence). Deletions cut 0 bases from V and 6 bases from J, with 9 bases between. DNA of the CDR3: TGTGCCTGGAGTGTGGAGGGCGGTCAGCCCCAGCATTTT. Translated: CAWSVEGGQPQHF.

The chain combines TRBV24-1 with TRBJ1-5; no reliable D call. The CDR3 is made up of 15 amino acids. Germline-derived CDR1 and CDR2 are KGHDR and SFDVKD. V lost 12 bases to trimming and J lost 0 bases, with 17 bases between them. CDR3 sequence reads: CARPSLFYSNQPQHF. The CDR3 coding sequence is TGTGCCCGGCCATCTCTTTTTTATAGCAATCAGCCCCAGCATTTT.

The CDR3 DNA sequence: TGTGCCAGCAGCCGCACAGCCGCGAGTACTGGGGCCAACGTCCTGACTTTC. Amino acids: CASSRTAASTGANVLTF. The V and J genes are TRBV3-1 (or the pseudogene TRBV3-2) and TRBJ2-6; no definite D call. V shed 4 bases and J shed 2 bases, with 15 bases lying between them. This CDR3 region has 17 residues. Germline V lookup: CDR1 LGHDT, CDR2 YNNKEL (reference sequence).

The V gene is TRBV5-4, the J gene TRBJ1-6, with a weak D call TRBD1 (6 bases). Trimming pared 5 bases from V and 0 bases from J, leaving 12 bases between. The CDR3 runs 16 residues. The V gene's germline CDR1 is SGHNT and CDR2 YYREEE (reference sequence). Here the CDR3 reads CASRLRGSSYNSPLHF. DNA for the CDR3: TGTGCCAGCAGACTCAGGGGTAGCTCCTATAATTCACCCCTCCACTTT.

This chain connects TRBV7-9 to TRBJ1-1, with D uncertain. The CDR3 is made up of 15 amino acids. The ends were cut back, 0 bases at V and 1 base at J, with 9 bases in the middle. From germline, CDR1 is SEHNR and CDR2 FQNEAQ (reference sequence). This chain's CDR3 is CASSLALIRNTEAFF. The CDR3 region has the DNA TGTGCCAGCAGCTTAGCCCTAATCCGGAACACTGAAGCTTTCTTT. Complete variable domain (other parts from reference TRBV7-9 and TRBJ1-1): DTGVSQNPRHKITKRGQNVTFRCDPISEHNRLYWYRQTLGQGPEFLTYFQNEAQLEKSRLLSDRFSAERPKGSFSTLEIQRTEQGDSAMYLCASSLALIRNTEAFFGQGTRLTVV.

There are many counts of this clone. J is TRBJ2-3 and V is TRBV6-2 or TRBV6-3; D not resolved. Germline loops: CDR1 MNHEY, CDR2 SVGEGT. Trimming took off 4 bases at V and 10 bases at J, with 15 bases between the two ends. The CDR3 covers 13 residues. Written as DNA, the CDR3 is TGTGCCAGCAGTTGGGAAGTTGAACGGGCGCAGTATTTT. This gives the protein CASSWEVERAQYF.

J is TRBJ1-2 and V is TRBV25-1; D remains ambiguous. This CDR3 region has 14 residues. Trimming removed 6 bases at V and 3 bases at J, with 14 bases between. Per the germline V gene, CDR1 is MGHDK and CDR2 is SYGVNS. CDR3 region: CASSGLGSHYGYTF. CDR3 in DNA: TGTGCCAGCAGCGGTCTCGGAAGTCACTATGGCTACACCTTC.

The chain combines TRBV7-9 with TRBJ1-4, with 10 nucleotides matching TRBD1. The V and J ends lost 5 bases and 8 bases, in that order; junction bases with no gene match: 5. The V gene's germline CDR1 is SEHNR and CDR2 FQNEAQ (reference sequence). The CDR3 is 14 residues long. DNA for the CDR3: TGTGCCAGCAGCGGGGGACAGGGGTCAGAAAAACTGTTTTTT. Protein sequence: CASSGGQGSEKLFF.

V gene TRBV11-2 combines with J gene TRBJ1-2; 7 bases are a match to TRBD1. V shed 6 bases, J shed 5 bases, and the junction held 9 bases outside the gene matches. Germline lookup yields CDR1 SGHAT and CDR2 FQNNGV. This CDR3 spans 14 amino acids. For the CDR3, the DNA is TGTGCCAGCAGACTTACCGGGACAGATTATGGCTACACCTTC. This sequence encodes CASRLTGTDYGYTF.

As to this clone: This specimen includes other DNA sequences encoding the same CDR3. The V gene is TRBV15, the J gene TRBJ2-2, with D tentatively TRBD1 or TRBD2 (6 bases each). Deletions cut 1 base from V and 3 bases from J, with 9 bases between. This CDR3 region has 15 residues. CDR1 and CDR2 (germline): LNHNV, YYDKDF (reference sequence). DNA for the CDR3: TGTGCCACCAGCAGAGGGGGGGCGCACACCGGGGAGCTGTTTTTT. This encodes CATSRGGAHTGELFF.

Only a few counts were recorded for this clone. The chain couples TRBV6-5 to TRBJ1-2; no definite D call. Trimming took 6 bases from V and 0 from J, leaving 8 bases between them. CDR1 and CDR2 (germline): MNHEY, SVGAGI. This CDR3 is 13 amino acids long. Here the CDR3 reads CASSRDTNYGYTF. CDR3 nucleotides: TGTGCCAGCAGCCGAGACACTAACTATGGCTACACCTTC.

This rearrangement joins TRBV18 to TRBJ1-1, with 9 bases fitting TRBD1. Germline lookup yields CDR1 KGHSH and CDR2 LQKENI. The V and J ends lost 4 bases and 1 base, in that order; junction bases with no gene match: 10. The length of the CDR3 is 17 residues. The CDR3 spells CASSLYPWTGENTEAFF. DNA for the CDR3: TGTGCCAGCTCACTCTACCCCTGGACAGGGGAGAACACTGAAGCTTTCTTT.

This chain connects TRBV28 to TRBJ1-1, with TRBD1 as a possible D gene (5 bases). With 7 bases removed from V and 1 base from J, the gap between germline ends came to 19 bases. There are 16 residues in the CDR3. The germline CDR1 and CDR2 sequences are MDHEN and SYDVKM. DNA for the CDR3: TGTGCCAGCACCGTTGGTCCCAGGGCTGAGAACACTGAAGCTTTCTTT. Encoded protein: CASTVGPRAENTEAFF.

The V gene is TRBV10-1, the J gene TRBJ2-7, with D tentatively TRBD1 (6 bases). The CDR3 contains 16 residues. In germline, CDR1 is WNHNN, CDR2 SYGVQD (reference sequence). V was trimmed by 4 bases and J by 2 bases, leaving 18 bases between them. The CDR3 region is CASSGEGQSLPYEQYF. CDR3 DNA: TGCGCCAGCAGTGGAGAGGGACAAAGCCTCCCCTACGAGCAGTACTTC.

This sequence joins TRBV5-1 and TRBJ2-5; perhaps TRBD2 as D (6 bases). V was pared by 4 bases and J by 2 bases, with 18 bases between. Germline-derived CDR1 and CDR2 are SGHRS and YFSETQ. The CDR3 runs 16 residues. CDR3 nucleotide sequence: TGCGCCAGCAGCGCCACACTAGCCGAGATTCAAGAGACCCAGTACTTC. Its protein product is CASSATLAEIQETQYF. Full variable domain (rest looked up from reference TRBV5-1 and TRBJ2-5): KAGVTQTPRYLIKTRGQQVTLSCSPISGHRSVSWYQQTPGQGLQFLFEYFSETQRNKGNFPGRFSGRQFSNSRSEMNVSTLELGDSALYLCASSATLAEIQETQYFGPGTRLLVL.

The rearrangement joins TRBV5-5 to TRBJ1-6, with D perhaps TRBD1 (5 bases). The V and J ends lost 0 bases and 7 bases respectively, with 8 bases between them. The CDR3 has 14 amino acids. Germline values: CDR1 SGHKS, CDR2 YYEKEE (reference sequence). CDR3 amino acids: CASSLAPGNSPLHF. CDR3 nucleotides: TGTGCCAGCAGCTTGGCCCCAGGGAATTCACCCCTCCACTTT.

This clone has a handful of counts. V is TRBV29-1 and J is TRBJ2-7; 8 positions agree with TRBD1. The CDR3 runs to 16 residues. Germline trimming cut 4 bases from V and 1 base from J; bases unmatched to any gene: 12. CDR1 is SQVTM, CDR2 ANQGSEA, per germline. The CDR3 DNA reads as TGCAGCGTTGCCCCTACCCTGCGGGACAGGTCCTACGAGCAGTACTTC. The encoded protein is CSVAPTLRDRSYEQYF.

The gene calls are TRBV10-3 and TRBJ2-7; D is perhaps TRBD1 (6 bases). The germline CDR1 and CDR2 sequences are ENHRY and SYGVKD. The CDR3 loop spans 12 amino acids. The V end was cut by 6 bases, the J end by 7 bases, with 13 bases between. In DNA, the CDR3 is TGTGCCATCAGAGGGGACACGGGAGAGCAGTACTTC. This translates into CAIRGDTGEQYF.

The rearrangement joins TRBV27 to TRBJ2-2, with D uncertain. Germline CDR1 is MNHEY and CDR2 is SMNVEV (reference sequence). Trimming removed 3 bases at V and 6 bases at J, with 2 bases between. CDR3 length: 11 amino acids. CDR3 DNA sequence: TGTGCCAGCAGTTTCTCCGGGGAGCTGTTTTTT. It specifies CASSFSGELFF.

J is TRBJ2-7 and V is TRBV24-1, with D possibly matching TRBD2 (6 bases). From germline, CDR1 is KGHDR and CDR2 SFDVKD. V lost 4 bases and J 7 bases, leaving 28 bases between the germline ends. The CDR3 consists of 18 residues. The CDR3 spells CATSDSAGTGAVYGEQYF. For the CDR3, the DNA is TGTGCCACCAGTGACTCTGCCGGGACTGGGGCCGTCTACGGGGAGCAGTACTTC.